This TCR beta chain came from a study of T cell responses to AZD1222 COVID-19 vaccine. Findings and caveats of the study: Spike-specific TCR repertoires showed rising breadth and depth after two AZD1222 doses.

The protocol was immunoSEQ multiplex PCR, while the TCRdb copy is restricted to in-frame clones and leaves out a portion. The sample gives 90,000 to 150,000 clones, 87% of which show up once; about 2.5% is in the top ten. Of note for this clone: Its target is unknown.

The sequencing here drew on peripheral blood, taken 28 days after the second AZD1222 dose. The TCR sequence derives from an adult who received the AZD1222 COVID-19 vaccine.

The CDR3 sequence: CASSVRGAYYGYTF. The CDR3 nucleotides read TGTGCCAGCAGCGTCCGGGGGGCTTACTATGGCTACACCTTC. J is TRBJ1-2 and V is TRBV28; D possibly corresponds to TRBD1 (6 bases). V shed 6 bases and J shed 3 bases, with 14 bases lying between them. The length of the CDR3 is 14 residues. Germline values: CDR1 MDHEN, CDR2 SYDVKM.